Given below is one TCR beta chain in context. As processed by the authors: It was from reference gene primer amplification that nucleated cell counts were estimated. The table came from immunoSEQ multiplex PCR; TCRdb's copy has only in-frame clones and leaves some out. The V and J calls and clone size are taken from that table; D and trimming were inferred from the DNA. In the table there are about 98,000 clones, more than 85% of which are singletons. These data originate in a study of blood T cell repertoires in COVID-19. Study-wide context: There were acute and convalescent COVID-19 samples, and they came from the United States, Italy and Spain. T cells, B-cell-depleted T cells, or PBMCs supplied cDNA or gDNA.

This CDR3 comprises 14 residues. The germline gives CDR1 KGHSH, CDR2 LQKENI. The J segment lost 6 bases and the V segment lost 6 bases, leaving 10 bases of the junction unmatched. Sample: peripheral blood. This sequence was found in a man aged 50 to 60 with active or convalescent COVID-19. The V gene is TRBV18, the J gene TRBJ1-1, with 7 bases fitting TRBD1. CDR3 coding DNA: TGTGCCAGCTCGCCCGACAGGGTGCGGGCTGAAGCTTTCTTT. This sequence encodes CASSPDRVRAEAFF.